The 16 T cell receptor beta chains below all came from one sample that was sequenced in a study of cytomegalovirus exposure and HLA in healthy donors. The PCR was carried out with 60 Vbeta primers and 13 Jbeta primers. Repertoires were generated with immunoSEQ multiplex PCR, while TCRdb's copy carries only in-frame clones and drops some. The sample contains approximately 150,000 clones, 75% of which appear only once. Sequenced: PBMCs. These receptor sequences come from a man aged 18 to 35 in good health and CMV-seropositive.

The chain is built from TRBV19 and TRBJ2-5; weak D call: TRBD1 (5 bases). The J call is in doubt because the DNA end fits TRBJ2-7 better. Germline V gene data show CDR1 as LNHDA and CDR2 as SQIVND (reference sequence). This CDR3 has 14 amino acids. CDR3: CASSPQGSSYEQYF. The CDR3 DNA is TGTGCCAGTAGTCCCCAGGGCAGCTCCTACGAGCAGTACTTC.

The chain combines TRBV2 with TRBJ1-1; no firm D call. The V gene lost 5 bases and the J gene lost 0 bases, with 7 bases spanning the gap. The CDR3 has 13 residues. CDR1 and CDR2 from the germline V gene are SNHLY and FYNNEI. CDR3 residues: CASSLALNTEAFF. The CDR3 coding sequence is TGTGCCAGCAGTTTGGCCTTGAACACTGAAGCTTTCTTT.

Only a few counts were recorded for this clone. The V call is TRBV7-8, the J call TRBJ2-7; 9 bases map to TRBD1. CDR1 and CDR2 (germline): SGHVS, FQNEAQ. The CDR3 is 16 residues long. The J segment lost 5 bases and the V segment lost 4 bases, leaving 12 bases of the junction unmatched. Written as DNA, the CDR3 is TGTGCCAGCAGCTCAAGGCCAGGACAGGGGATCCACGAGCAGTACTTC. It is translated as CASSSRPGQGIHEQYF.

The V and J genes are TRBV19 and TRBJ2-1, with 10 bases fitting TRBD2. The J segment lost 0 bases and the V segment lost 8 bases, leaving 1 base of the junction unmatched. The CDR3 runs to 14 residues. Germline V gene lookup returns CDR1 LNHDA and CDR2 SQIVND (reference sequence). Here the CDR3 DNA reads TGTGCCAGTGAGCGGGAGGGCTCCTACAATGAGCAGTTCTTC. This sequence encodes CASEREGSYNEQFF.

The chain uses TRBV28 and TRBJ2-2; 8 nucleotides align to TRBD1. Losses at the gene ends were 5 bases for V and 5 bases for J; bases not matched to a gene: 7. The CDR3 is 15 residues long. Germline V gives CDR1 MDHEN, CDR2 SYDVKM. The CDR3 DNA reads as TGTGCCAGCAGTCCACGGACAGGGCGAACCGGGGAGCTGTTTTTT. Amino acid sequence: CASSPRTGRTGELFF.

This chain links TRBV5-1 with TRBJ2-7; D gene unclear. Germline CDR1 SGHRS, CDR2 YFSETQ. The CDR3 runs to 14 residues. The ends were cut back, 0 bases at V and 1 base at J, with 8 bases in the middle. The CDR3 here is CASSLAGASYEQYF. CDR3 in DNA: TGCGCCAGCAGCTTGGCCGGTGCGTCCTACGAGCAGTACTTC.

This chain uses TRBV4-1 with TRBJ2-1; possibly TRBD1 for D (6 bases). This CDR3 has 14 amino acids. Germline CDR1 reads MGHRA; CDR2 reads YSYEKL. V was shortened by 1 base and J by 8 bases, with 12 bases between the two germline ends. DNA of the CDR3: TGCGCCAGCAGCCAAGTACCCAGGGGCCATGAGCAGTTCTTC. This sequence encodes CASSQVPRGHEQFF.

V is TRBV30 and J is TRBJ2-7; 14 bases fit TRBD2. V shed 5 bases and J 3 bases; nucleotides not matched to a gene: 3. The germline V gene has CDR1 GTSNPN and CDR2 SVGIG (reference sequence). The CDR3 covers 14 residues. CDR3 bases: TGTGCCTGGTCTGGACTAGCGGGAGGCTACGAGCAGTACTTC. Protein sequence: CAWSGLAGGYEQYF.

The CDR3 nucleotides are TGTGCCAGCAGCTTGGAAGGGACAGGGGGAAACACCATATATTTT. Translated, it gives CASSLEGTGGNTIYF. The chain joins TRBV5-8 to TRBJ1-3, with 9 nucleotides matching TRBD1. With 0 bases clipped from V and 4 bases from J, the junction kept 2 bases outside the gene matches. CDR1 is SGHTS and CDR2 is YDEGEE in the germline V gene. The CDR3 length is 15 residues.

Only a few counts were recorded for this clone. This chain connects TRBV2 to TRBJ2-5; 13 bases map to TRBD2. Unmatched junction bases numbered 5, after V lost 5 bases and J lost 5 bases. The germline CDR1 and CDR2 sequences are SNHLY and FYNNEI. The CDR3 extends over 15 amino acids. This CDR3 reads CASSPTSGRRETQYF. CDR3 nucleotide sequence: TGTGCCAGCAGTCCGACTAGCGGGAGGCGGGAGACCCAGTACTTC. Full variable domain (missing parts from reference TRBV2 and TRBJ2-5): EPEVTQTPSHQVTQMGQEVILRCVPISNHLYFYWYRQILGQKVEFLVSFYNNEISEKSEIFDDQFSVERPDGSNFTLKIRSTKLEDSAMYFCASSPTSGRRETQYFGPGTRLLVL.

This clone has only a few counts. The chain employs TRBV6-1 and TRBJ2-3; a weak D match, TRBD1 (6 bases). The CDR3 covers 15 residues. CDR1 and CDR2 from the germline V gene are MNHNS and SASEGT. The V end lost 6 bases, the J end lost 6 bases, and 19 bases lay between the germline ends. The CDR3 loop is CASRDFQGTADTQYF. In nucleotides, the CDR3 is TGTGCCAGCAGGGACTTCCAGGGGACCGCGGATACGCAGTATTTT.

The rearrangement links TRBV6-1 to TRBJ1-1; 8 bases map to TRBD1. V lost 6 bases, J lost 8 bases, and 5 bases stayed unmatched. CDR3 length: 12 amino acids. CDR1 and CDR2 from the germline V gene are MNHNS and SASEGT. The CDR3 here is CASRAGGREAFF. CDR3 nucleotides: TGTGCCAGCAGGGCAGGGGGCCGGGAAGCTTTCTTT.

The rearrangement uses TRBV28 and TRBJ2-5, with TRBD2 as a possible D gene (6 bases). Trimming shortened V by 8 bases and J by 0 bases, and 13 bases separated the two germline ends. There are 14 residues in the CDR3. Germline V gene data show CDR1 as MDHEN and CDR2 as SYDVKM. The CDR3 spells CASAWAGHQETQYF. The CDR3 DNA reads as TGTGCCAGCGCGTGGGCGGGACACCAAGAGACCCAGTACTTC.

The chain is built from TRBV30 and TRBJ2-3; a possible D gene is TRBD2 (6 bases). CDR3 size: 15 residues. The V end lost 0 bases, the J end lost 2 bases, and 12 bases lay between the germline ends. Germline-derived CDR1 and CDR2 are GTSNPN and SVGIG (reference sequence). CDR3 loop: CAWSVASDHTDTQYF. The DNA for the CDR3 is TGTGCCTGGAGTGTAGCTAGCGACCACACAGATACGCAGTATTTT.

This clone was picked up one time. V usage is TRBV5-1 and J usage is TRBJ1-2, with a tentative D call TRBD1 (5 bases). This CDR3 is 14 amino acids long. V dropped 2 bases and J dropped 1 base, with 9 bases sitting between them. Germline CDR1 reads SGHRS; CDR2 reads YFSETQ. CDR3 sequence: CASSLGQLNYGYTF. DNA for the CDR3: TGCGCCAGCAGCTTAGGACAACTTAACTATGGCTACACCTTC.

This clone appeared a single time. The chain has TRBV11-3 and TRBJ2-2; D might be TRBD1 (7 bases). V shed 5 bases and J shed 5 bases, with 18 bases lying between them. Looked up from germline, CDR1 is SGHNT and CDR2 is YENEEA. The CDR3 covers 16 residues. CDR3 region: CASSAGTAVGTGELFF. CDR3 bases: TGTGCCAGCAGCGCGGGGACAGCCGTGGGGACCGGGGAGCTGTTTTTT.